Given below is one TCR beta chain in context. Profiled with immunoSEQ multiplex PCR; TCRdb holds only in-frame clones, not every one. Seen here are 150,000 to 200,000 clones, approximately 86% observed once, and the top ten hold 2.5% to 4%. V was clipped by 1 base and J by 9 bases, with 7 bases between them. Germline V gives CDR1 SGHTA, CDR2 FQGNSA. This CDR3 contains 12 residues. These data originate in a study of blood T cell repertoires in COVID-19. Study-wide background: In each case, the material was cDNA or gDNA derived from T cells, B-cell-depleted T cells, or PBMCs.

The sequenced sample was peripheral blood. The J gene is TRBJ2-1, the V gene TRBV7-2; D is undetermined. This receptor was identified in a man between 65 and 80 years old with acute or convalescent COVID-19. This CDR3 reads CASSLELSEQFF. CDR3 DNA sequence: TGTGCCAGCAGCTTAGAGTTGAGTGAGCAGTTCTTC.